What follows are 9 T cell receptor beta chains derived from one specimen sequenced in a study of identical twins. From the 5' RACE reads, TCRdb called clonotypes with MiXCR, one entry per CDR3 protein. The sample records some 1,700,000 distinct CDR3 sequences, more than 30% being singletons. Sequenced material: cord blood. The receptors derive from a newborn girl in good health.

Comment on this clonotype: At one of its ends the junction is not consistent with the germline gene, which may arise from a read error. The DNA for the CDR3 is TGTGCCAGCAACTTAGGTTCATATAGGGGGCATGAAAAACTGTTTTTT. It is translated as CASNLGSYRGHEKLFF. This rearrangement joins TRBV11-2 to TRBJ1-4; 7 nucleotides agree with TRBD1. The CDR3 length is 16 residues. Looked up from germline, CDR1 is SGHAT and CDR2 is FQNNGV.

The chain uses TRBV6-5 and TRBJ1-2, with no clear D. The CDR3 is made up of 13 amino acids. The germline gives CDR1 MNHEY, CDR2 SVGAGI. The ends were cut back, 6 bases at V and 3 bases at J, with 11 bases in the middle. This chain's CDR3 is CASSKQNDYGYTF. CDR3 in DNA: TGTGCCAGCAGCAAACAGAACGACTATGGCTACACCTTC.

DNA for the CDR3: TGCAGTGCTAGATCCGGACAGCACTATGGCTACACCTTC. Its protein product is CSARSGQHYGYTF. The rearrangement uses TRBV20-1 and TRBJ1-2; TRBD1 is a possible D gene (6 bases). The CDR3 is 13 amino acids. Trimming removed 2 bases at V and 3 bases at J, with 10 bases between. The germline V gene has CDR1 DFQATT and CDR2 SNEGSKA (reference sequence).

This sequence joins TRBV27 and TRBJ2-2; the D is unclear. Trimming took 2 bases from V and 1 from J, leaving 8 bases between them. This CDR3 spans 15 amino acids. CDR1 is MNHEY, CDR2 SMNVEV, per germline (reference sequence). CDR3 nucleotide sequence: TGTGCCAGCAGTTTAAGGCGGATGAACACCGGGGAGCTGTTTTTT. Its protein is CASSLRRMNTGELFF.

This clonotype has at least ten counts. This chain joins TRBV3-1 and TRBJ2-7; D unclear. V was cut by 3 bases and J by 4 bases, with 10 bases left in between. CDR3 size: 13 residues. In germline, CDR1 is LGHDT, CDR2 YNNKEL (reference sequence). The CDR3: CASSQLALYEQYF. The CDR3 nucleotides read TGTGCCAGCAGCCAGCTGGCCTTATACGAGCAGTACTTC.

This clonotype was observed at least ten times. In DNA form, the CDR3 reads TGCAGCGTTGAGCACAGGGGAGGAAGTGGCTACACCTTC. Protein sequence: CSVEHRGGSGYTF. The rearrangement uses TRBV29-1 and TRBJ1-2; 7 bases align to TRBD1. Losses at the gene ends were 3 bases for V and 7 bases for J; bases not matched to a gene: 8. The CDR3 consists of 13 residues. Germline V lookup: CDR1 SQVTM, CDR2 ANQGSEA.

V gene TRBV3-1 combines with J gene TRBJ1-1; TRBD1 aligns across 10 bases. Germline-derived CDR1 and CDR2 are LGHDT and YNNKEL (reference sequence). The CDR3 contains 17 residues. J lost 3 bases, V lost 4 bases, and 11 bases had no gene match. DNA of the CDR3: TGTGCCAGCAGCCGAGACAGGGGGCTCCGCGCGGACACTGAAGCTTTCTTT. Its translation is CASSRDRGLRADTEAFF. Full variable domain (remainder filled in from reference TRBV3-1 and TRBJ1-1): DTAVSQTPKYLVTQMGNDKSIKCEQNLGHDTMYWYKQDSKKFLKIMFSYNNKELIINETVPNRFSPKSPDKAHLNLHINSLELGDSAVYFCASSRDRGLRADTEAFFGQGTRLTVV.

In its sample, this clonotype was seen a few times. The V gene is TRBV5-8, the J gene TRBJ1-2, with D uncertain. The V end lost 4 bases, the J end lost 6 bases, and 13 bases lay between the germline ends. CDR1 and CDR2 (germline): SGHTS, YDEGEE. The CDR3 loop spans 13 amino acids. The CDR3 region is CASSPRVADGYTF. The DNA of the CDR3 is TGTGCCAGCAGCCCCCGGGTCGCGGATGGCTACACCTTC.

This clonotype was seen a few times. At one boundary the junction diverges from the germline segment, which might be a read error. The chain employs TRBV5-4 and TRBJ2-1; D gene ambiguous. CDR1 is SGHNT, CDR2 YYREEE, per germline (reference sequence). This CDR3 region has 12 residues. The CDR3 region has the DNA TGTGCCAGCAGCTTGGGCTACAGTGAGCAGTTCTTC. Protein: CASSLGYSEQFF.